The clone carrying this T cell receptor beta chain was seen ten or more times. Its antigen is unknown. At one of its ends the junction is not consistent with the germline gene, which may arise from a read error. These data are taken from a study of T cells in Graves' hyperthyroidism and ophthalmopathy. Study-wide points: Progression to ophthalmopathy was predicted a median of roughly seven months early. Expanded thyroid clonotypes (above 0.001) were mostly also found in blood.

Graves' hyperthyroidism was deemed stable absent ophthalmopathy progression within 18 months. The CDR3 is made up of 8 amino acids. RNA transcripts were the template for amplifying TCR beta CDR3 regions. An initial round of RT-PCR targeting the TCR CDR3 relied on the HTBI primer set. TCRdb ran MiXCR on the multiplex PCR reads and lists one entry per CDR3 protein. The sample yields about 840,000 distinct CDR3 sequences, approximately 40% seen once. The origin of this receptor is a young man with Graves' hyperthyroidism. The specimen was blood. The gene calls are TRBV12-3 or TRBV12-4 and TRBJ1-2; no firm D call. Here the CDR3 reads CASSRDDF. The DNA for the CDR3 is TGTGCCAGCAGTCGCGATGACTTC.